Below are 23 T cell receptor beta chains sequenced from a single sample in a study of chemoradiotherapy in HPV16-positive cancers. Sequencing was performed with immunoSEQ multiplex PCR; in TCRdb, only in-frame clones are kept and a portion is missing. The sample gives 15,000 or so clones, more than 85% of which show up once; 13% to 15% is in the top ten. Source: blood, taken from a patient who underwent chemoradiotherapy. The receptors derive from a human donor with HPV-associated anogenital cancer.

This clone was seen just once. The genes are TRBV10-2 and TRBJ2-1, with TRBD2 as a possible D gene (5 bases). Trimming cost V 5 bases and J 7 bases, with 9 bases left between them. Germline values: CDR1 WSHSY, CDR2 SAAADI. CDR3 length: 12 residues. The CDR3 nucleotides are TGCGCCAGCAGTAGTTCGGGGAATGAGCAGTTCTTC. Its translation: CASSSSGNEQFF.

The V gene is TRBV6-5, the J gene TRBJ2-3; D gene ambiguous. Per the germline V gene, CDR1 is MNHEY and CDR2 is SVGAGI. Deletions cut 2 bases from V and 11 bases from J, with 8 bases between. The CDR3 sequence is 11 residues long. CDR3: CASSYRDMQYF. The CDR3 DNA reads TGTGCCAGCAGTTACAGAGACATGCAGTATTTT.

The chain uses TRBV27 and TRBJ1-1, with unresolved D. With 3 bases removed from V and 1 base from J, the gap between germline ends came to 6 bases. The germline gives CDR1 MNHEY, CDR2 SMNVEV (reference sequence). The CDR3 runs to 13 residues. The CDR3 sequence: CASSFAPNTEAFF. The CDR3 nucleotides read TGTGCCAGCAGTTTCGCACCGAACACTGAAGCTTTCTTT.

This chain connects TRBV11-2 to TRBJ2-1, with TRBD2 matching over 14 bases. V trimming: 4 bases; J trimming: 6 bases; junction bases outside the gene matches: 5. Germline V gives CDR1 SGHAT, CDR2 FQNNGV. The CDR3 covers 16 residues. The CDR3 loop reads CASSYRLAGGPNEQFF. In nucleotides, the CDR3 is TGTGCCAGCAGCTATCGACTAGCGGGGGGGCCCAATGAGCAGTTCTTC.

The genes are TRBV6-5 and TRBJ1-1, with 8 bases matching TRBD1. The J segment lost 4 bases and the V segment lost 3 bases, leaving 7 bases of the junction unmatched. The germline V gene has CDR1 MNHEY and CDR2 SVGAGI. The CDR3 length is 15 residues. The CDR3 region has the DNA TGTGCCAGCAGTTATCAGGGGGCGCTGGTCACTGAAGCTTTCTTT. Protein sequence: CASSYQGALVTEAFF.

The chain uses TRBV5-1 and TRBJ2-7, with D possibly matching TRBD1 (6 bases). This CDR3 contains 16 residues. V dropped 3 bases and J dropped 0 bases, with 16 bases sitting between them. CDR1 and CDR2 from the germline V gene are SGHRS and YFSETQ. In DNA form, the CDR3 reads TGCGCCAGCAGCTGGGCCGACAGGTCGCCCTCCTACGAGCAGTACTTC. Translation: CASSWADRSPSYEQYF.

This rearrangement joins TRBV27 to TRBJ2-1; unclear D gene. This CDR3 region has 16 residues. CDR1 and CDR2 from the germline V gene are MNHEY and SMNVEV (reference sequence). The V and J ends lost 6 bases and 0 bases respectively, with 15 bases between them. Here the CDR3 reads CASSLQDTHSYNEQFF. In DNA form, the CDR3 reads TGTGCCAGCAGCCTCCAAGACACCCACTCCTACAATGAGCAGTTCTTC.

CDR3 protein: CASTREEPSYTF. The CDR3 DNA follows: TGTGCCAGCACAAGGGAGGAACCGAGCTACACCTTC. The genes are TRBV2 and TRBJ1-2; D gene unclear. Germline assignment: CDR1 SNHLY and CDR2 FYNNEI. The CDR3 is 12 residues long. Trimming took off 7 bases at V and 9 bases at J, with 15 bases between the two ends.

The chain has TRBV7-2 and TRBJ1-2; 8 bases are a match to TRBD1. Trimming removed 1 base from V and 13 bases from J; junction bases left unmatched: 8. Looked up from germline, CDR1 is SGHTA and CDR2 is FQGNSA. The length of the CDR3 is 13 residues. This chain's CDR3 is CASSLGQGTAITF. Written as DNA, the CDR3 is TGTGCCAGCAGCTTAGGACAGGGGACCGCTATCACCTTC.

The V gene is TRBV6-4, the J gene TRBJ2-5; no clear D. This CDR3 is built from 10 residues. The V gene lost 6 bases and the J gene lost 4 bases, with 3 bases spanning the gap. Germline V gene lookup returns CDR1 MRHNA and CDR2 SNTAGT. In DNA form, the CDR3 reads TGTGCCAGCAGGGGAGAGACCCAGTACTTC. As protein: CASRGETQYF.

The rearrangement links TRBV11-2 to TRBJ2-4; D ambiguous. The CDR3 totals 13 residues. V was shortened by 4 bases and J by 2 bases, with 6 bases between the two germline ends. CDR1 and CDR2 (germline): SGHAT, FQNNGV. The CDR3 bases are TGTGCCAGCAGCTCGGGTACCAAAAACATTCAGTACTTC. Residues: CASSSGTKNIQYF. Full variable domain (outside the CDR3, taken from reference TRBV11-2 and TRBJ2-4): EAGVAQSPRYKIIEKRQSVAFWCNPISGHATLYWYQQILGQGPKLLIQFQNNGVVDDSQLPKDRFSAERLKGVDSTLKIQPAKLEDSAVYLCASSSGTKNIQYFGAGTRLSVL.

Comment on this clone: The junction departs from germline at one end; a sequencing error may be responsible. The rearrangement uses TRBV30 and TRBJ1-2; D remains unclear. The CDR3 covers 13 residues. Germline V gene sequence: CDR1 GTSNPN, CDR2 SVGIG (reference sequence). CDR3 coding DNA: TGTGCCTGGGGTGTGGAACCGATCTATGGCTACACCTTC. Encoded protein: CAWGVEPIYGYTF.

J is TRBJ2-5 and V is TRBV6-9, with a weak D call TRBD1 (5 bases). V lost 4 bases and J 1 base, leaving 10 bases between the germline ends. The germline V gene encodes CDR1 MNHGY and CDR2 SVAAGI. The CDR3 length is 14 residues. The CDR3 loop is CASSFPDSQETQYF. CDR3 DNA: TGTGCCAGCAGTTTCCCAGACAGCCAAGAGACCCAGTACTTC.

CDR3 residues: CASSPSYRLTDTQYF. The CDR3, as DNA: TGCGCCAGCAGCCCGTCGTACAGGCTGACAGATACGCAGTATTTT. The chain couples TRBV5-1 to TRBJ2-3, with D perhaps matching TRBD1 (5 bases). The CDR3 has 15 residues. Trimming removed 4 bases at V and 3 bases at J, with 15 bases between. Germline loops: CDR1 SGHRS, CDR2 YFSETQ.

The chain employs TRBV5-1 and TRBJ1-5; D is perhaps TRBD1 (5 bases). CDR1 SGHRS and CDR2 YFSETQ come from the germline V gene. This CDR3 spans 14 amino acids. Trimming took 6 bases from V and 2 from J, leaving 12 bases between them. DNA of the CDR3: TGCGCCAGCAAATCGACAGAAGGCAATCAGCCCCAGCATTTT. Protein product: CASKSTEGNQPQHF.

The genes are TRBV7-8 and TRBJ2-1; D is unresolved. The length of the CDR3 is 14 residues. CDR1 and CDR2 from the germline V gene are SGHVS and FQNEAQ. The V end lost 5 bases, the J end lost 0 bases, and 8 bases lay between the germline ends. CDR3: CASSGGPSYNEQFF. CDR3 sequence (DNA): TGTGCCAGCAGCGGTGGCCCCTCCTACAATGAGCAGTTCTTC.

The chain uses TRBV4-1 and TRBJ2-3; 10 bases map to TRBD2. This CDR3 is built from 15 residues. Germline CDR1 reads MGHRA; CDR2 reads YSYEKL. Unmatched junction bases numbered 3, after V lost 2 bases and J lost 4 bases. The CDR3 DNA reads as TGCGCCAGCAGCCAAAGCGGGGGGGAGTCAGATACGCAGTATTTT. Translating it yields CASSQSGGESDTQYF.

The chain is built from TRBV6-1 and TRBJ2-7; D unclear. Trimming removed 2 bases from V and 4 bases from J, with 12 bases in between. CDR3 length: 14 amino acids. The germline V gene encodes CDR1 MNHNS and CDR2 SASEGT. CDR3 region: CASSETPKRYEQYV. The CDR3 DNA sequence: TGTGCCAGCAGTGAAACTCCCAAGAGGTACGAGCAGTACGTC.

The chain employs TRBV19 and TRBJ2-6; TRBD1 agrees at 9 bases. This CDR3 contains 17 residues. The J segment lost 2 bases and the V segment lost 5 bases, leaving 7 bases of the junction unmatched. The germline V gene has CDR1 LNHDA and CDR2 SQIVND (reference sequence). The CDR3 sequence is CASSSTGTGTGANVLTF. The CDR3 coding sequence is TGTGCCAGTAGTTCTACCGGGACAGGGACTGGGGCCAACGTCCTGACTTTC.

The chain joins TRBV18 to TRBJ2-3; 8 nucleotides line up with TRBD2. Trimming removed 6 bases from V and 3 bases from J; junction bases left unmatched: 8. The germline V gene has CDR1 KGHSH and CDR2 LQKENI. The CDR3 length is 15 residues. DNA of the CDR3: TGTGCCAGCTCGCCCAACCGGGGGGGTACAGATACGCAGTATTTT. Protein product: CASSPNRGGTDTQYF.

J is TRBJ2-6 and V is TRBV27, with 10 positions matching TRBD2. The CDR3 spans 19 residues. Germline V CDR1 and CDR2: MNHEY, SMNVEV (reference sequence). V was pared by 4 bases and J by 1 base, with 10 bases of the junction left unmatched. The CDR3 DNA sequence: TGTGCCAGCAGTTCCCCCAGCGGGGGGGCACCTTCTGGGGCCAACGTCCTGACTTTC. This codes for CASSSPSGGAPSGANVLTF.

This chain joins TRBV18 and TRBJ1-2; TRBD1 is a possible D gene (6 bases). V lost 0 bases and J 8 bases, leaving 13 bases between the germline ends. There are 14 residues in the CDR3. Germline CDR1 and CDR2: KGHSH and LQKENI. The CDR3 DNA is TGTGCCAGCTCACCACCTAGGACAGTTGTGGGCTACACCTTC. Protein product: CASSPPRTVVGYTF.

This clone has only one observation. The CDR3 protein is CASRPTSAVRTDTQYF. In DNA form, the CDR3 reads TGTGCCAGCAGACCTACTTCCGCCGTGCGCACAGATACGCAGTATTTT. This chain joins TRBV7-2 and TRBJ2-3; no clear D gene. Between the trimmed V and J ends, which lost 6 bases and 1 base, there was a span of 17 bases. Germline assignment: CDR1 SGHTA and CDR2 FQGNSA. The CDR3 has 16 amino acids.